This TCR beta chain was identified in a study of control samples from healthy donors and cancer patients. Sequencing was performed with immunoSEQ multiplex PCR; in TCRdb, only in-frame clones are kept and a portion is missing. The sample holds about 120,000 clones, 87% seen once. CDR1 is SGHVT and CDR2 is SQSDAQ in the germline V gene. Trimming stripped 5 bases from V and 4 bases from J, with 15 bases between. This CDR3 has 15 residues. Sequences were obtained from blood. The sequence came from a man younger than 35 in good health. V is TRBV7-4 and J is TRBJ1-5; D might be TRBD1 (5 bases). The CDR3 here is CASSDHRGPNQPQHF. CDR3 in DNA: TGTGCCAGCAGCGATCACCGGGGCCCAAATCAGCCCCAGCATTTT.